The T cell receptor beta chain under discussion was sequenced for a study of blood T cell repertoires in COVID-19. Assay used: immunoSEQ multiplex PCR; TCRdb lists only in-frame clones, some missing. Here the sample spans 300,000 to 450,000 clones, more than 75% being singletons. The germline gives CDR1 SQVTM, CDR2 ANQGSEA. The CDR3 covers 15 residues. Unmatched junction bases numbered 15, after V lost 5 bases and J lost 8 bases. This rearrangement joins TRBV29-1 to TRBJ1-2; 9 bases align to TRBD1. Sequenced input: PBMCs or T cells enriched from blood (not recorded which). The TCR comes from a man under 40 who had recovered from COVID-19. The CDR3 is CSVRVGTGPTGGYTF. The CDR3 region has the DNA TGCAGCGTTAGAGTCGGGACAGGGCCCACCGGGGGCTACACCTTC. The entire variable domain, with the rest obtained from reference TRBV29-1 and TRBJ1-2, is as follows: SAVISQKPSRDICQRGTSLTIQCQVDSQVTMMFWYRQQPGQSLTLIATANQGSEATYESGFVIDKFPISRPNLTFSTLTVSNMSPEDSSIYLCSVRVGTGPTGGYTFGSGTRLTVV.